Listed below are T cell receptor beta chains from one sample, sequenced in a study of blood T cell repertoires in COVID-19. This table comes from immunoSEQ multiplex PCR, and its TCRdb copy is limited to in-frame clones, with some not included. Of about 250,000 clones listed, just over 85% are singletons. Sequenced material: PBMCs or T cells enriched from blood (not recorded which). The receptor source for this set is a man between 40 and 49 years old who had recovered from COVID-19. Each CDR3 is given with its conserved first and last residue. The D gene is left open where the match is weak. Clone size, where shown, is once, few, many, or a class for clones that have expanded.

J: TRBJ1-1
V: TRBV21-1
size: .
D: .
DNA: TGTGCCAGCAGCCCAGGGGGGACGGCGAACACTGAAGCTTTCTTT
CDR3: CASSPGGTANTEAFF

J: TRBJ1-2
V: TRBV5-1
size: once
D: .
DNA: TGCGCCAGCAGCCCTAGTCCGTCCGGGATTTACATCTATGGCTACACCTTC
CDR3: CASSPSPSGIYIYGYTF

J: TRBJ2-7
V: TRBV7-9
size: .
D: .
DNA: TGTGCCAGCAGCCCCCTAGGGGCCTACGAGCAGTACTTC
CDR3: CASSPLGAYEQYF

J: TRBJ1-6
V: TRBV7-2
size: .
D: .
DNA: TGTGCCAGCAGCTTACGCGGGTCTAATTCACCCCTCCACTTT
CDR3: CASSLRGSNSPLHF

J: TRBJ1-4
V: TRBV7-6
size: .
D: TRBD1
DNA: TGTGCCAGCAGTCGACTGCGGCCGGGACAGGGGGCAAGGGTTGGGGAAAAACTGTTTTTT
CDR3: CASSRLRPGQGARVGEKLFF

J: TRBJ1-1
V: TRBV18
size: once
D: .
DNA: TGTGCCAGCTCACCACCAAATAGTCAGAACACTGAAGCTTTCTTT
CDR3: CASSPPNSQNTEAFF

J: TRBJ2-1
V: TRBV4-1
size: once
D: TRBD2
DNA: TGCGCCAGCAGCCAGACCCCGGGAAGCGGGATTGGAGAGTTCTTC
CDR3: CASSQTPGSGIGEFF

J: TRBJ1-2
V: TRBV4-2
size: many
D: TRBD1
DNA: TGTGCCAGCAGCCAAGAGTCTAGGGACAGAGGTGGCTACACCTTC
CDR3: CASSQESRDRGGYTF

J: TRBJ2-2
V: TRBV27
size: .
D: TRBD2
DNA: TGTGCCAGCAGTTTTACACTGACTAGCGGCACCGGGGAGCTGTTTTTT
CDR3: CASSFTLTSGTGELFF

J: TRBJ2-3
V: TRBV27
size: .
D: TRBD2
DNA: TGTGCCAGCACAACGGGAGGGGGCACAGATACGCAGTATTTT
CDR3: CASTTGGGTDTQYF

J: TRBJ2-7
V: TRBV4-2
size: few
D: TRBD2
DNA: TGTGCCAGCAGCCAAGGGGGACTAGCGGGAAGATACGAGCAGTACTTC
CDR3: CASSQGGLAGRYEQYF

J: TRBJ2-7
V: TRBV6-2/TRBV6-3
size: .
D: TRBD2
DNA: TGTGCCAGCAGCCAACAGACTAGCGGGGGCTACGAGCAGTACTTC
CDR3: CASSQQTSGGYEQYF

J: TRBJ1-2
V: TRBV19
size: .
D: .
DNA: TGTGCCAGTAGTATACGGTCCAACTATGGCTACACCTTC
CDR3: CASSIRSNYGYTF

J: TRBJ2-1
V: TRBV6-5
size: .
D: TRBD2
DNA: TGTGCCAGCAATAACGCGGGAGGTTTCAATGAGCAGTTCTTC
CDR3: CASNNAGGFNEQFF

J: TRBJ1-1
V: TRBV6-5
size: .
D: .
DNA: TGTGCCAGCAGGCGGGAAGAGCGCACTGAAGCTTTCTTT
CDR3: CASRREERTEAFF

J: TRBJ1-2
V: TRBV19
size: few
D: .
DNA: TGTGCCAGTTCCGGGGGGCTCGAAGCTCTGGTCTATGGCTACACCTTC
CDR3: CASSGGLEALVYGYTF

J: TRBJ1-4
V: TRBV2
size: .
D: .
DNA: TGTGCCAGCAAGGTGACAGGCTTTTCAACTAATGAAAAACTGTTTTTT
CDR3: CASKVTGFSTNEKLFF

J: TRBJ1-2
V: TRBV9
size: .
D: TRBD1
DNA: TGTGCCAGCAGCGCCAAAGGGACAGGGGGCGCCGGCTACACCTTC
CDR3: CASSAKGTGGAGYTF

J: TRBJ2-5
V: TRBV29-1
size: .
D: .
DNA: TGCAGCGTTGCCTCCGAGTACCAAGAGACCCAGTACTTC
CDR3: CSVASEYQETQYF

J: TRBJ1-5
V: TRBV12-5
size: .
D: .
DNA: TGTGCTAGTGGTTTGGTATCGTCTCCCGGGGGTCAGCCCCAGCATTTT
CDR3: CASGLVSSPGGQPQHF

J: TRBJ2-7
V: TRBV28
size: .
D: TRBD2
DNA: TGTGCCAGCAGGGTTACTAGCGGACCCTACGAGCAGTACTTC
CDR3: CASRVTSGPYEQYF

J: TRBJ1-1
V: TRBV28
size: .
D: .
DNA: TGTGCCAGCAGGAGCGGAGGGCGGAACACTGAAGCTTTCTTT
CDR3: CASRSGGRNTEAFF